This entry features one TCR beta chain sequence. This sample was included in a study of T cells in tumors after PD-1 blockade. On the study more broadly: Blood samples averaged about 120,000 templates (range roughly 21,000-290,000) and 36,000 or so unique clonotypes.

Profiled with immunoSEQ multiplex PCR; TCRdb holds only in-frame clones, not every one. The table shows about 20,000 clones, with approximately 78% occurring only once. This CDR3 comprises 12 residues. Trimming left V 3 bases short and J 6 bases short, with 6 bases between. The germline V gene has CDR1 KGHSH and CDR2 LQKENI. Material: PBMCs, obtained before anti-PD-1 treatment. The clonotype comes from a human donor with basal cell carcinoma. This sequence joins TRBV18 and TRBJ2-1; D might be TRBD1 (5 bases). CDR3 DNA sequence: TGTGCCAGCTCACCTACAGGCAATGAGCAGTTCTTC. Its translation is CASSPTGNEQFF.